These 21 T cell receptor beta chains came from one sample sequenced in a study of Graves' ophthalmopathy and Graves' hyperthyroidism. Scientists amplified the TCR beta CDR3 regions from RNA transcripts. A first-round RT-PCR used HTBI primers, followed by a second-round multiplex PCR. From the multiplex PCR reads, TCRdb called clonotypes with MiXCR, one entry per CDR3 protein. The sample has 650,000 to 900,000 distinct CDR3 sequences; roughly 41% are singletons. Material for sequencing was peripheral blood. These receptors all come from an adult man with Graves' ophthalmopathy.

This CDR3 reads CASRPDIETYGYTF. Here the CDR3 DNA reads TGTGCCAGCAGGCCGGACATCGAGACCTATGGCTACACCTTC. The chain employs TRBV9 and TRBJ1-2; D may be TRBD1 (5 bases). The CDR3 consists of 14 residues. Germline loops: CDR1 SGDLS, CDR2 YYNGEE. Trimming took 5 bases from V and 4 from J, leaving 15 bases between them.

This clonotype was seen many times. V and J are TRBV10-3 and TRBJ1-1, with TRBD1 as a possible D gene (5 bases). This CDR3 has 16 residues. The ends were cut back, 3 bases at V and 1 base at J, with 15 bases in the middle. Germline CDR1 is ENHRY and CDR2 is SYGVKD. CDR3 residues: CAISERGDLRNTEAFF. The CDR3 DNA is TGTGCCATCAGTGAACGGGGGGACCTTAGGAACACTGAAGCTTTCTTT.

To note about this clonotype: This may be a read error, as it is one base from a much larger clone. The V call is TRBV10-3, the J call TRBJ1-2, with TRBD1 identical over 10 bases. The germline V gene encodes CDR1 ENHRY and CDR2 SYGVKD. J was trimmed by 5 bases and V by 6 bases; bases with no gene match: 6. The length of the CDR3 is 14 residues. The CDR3 coding sequence is TGTGCCATCAGCTCCGGGACAGGGGATTATGGCTACACCTTC. Translated, it gives CAISSGTGDYGYTF.

This clonotype has just a few counts. The chain joins TRBV13 to TRBJ2-5; D could derive from TRBD1 or TRBD2 (5 bases each). CDR3 length equals 12 residues. Germline V CDR1 and CDR2: PRHDT, FYEKMQ (reference sequence). The V gene lost 6 bases and the J gene lost 0 bases, with 5 bases spanning the gap. CDR3 sequence reads: CASRGDQETQYF. DNA for the CDR3: TGTGCCAGCAGGGGGGACCAAGAGACCCAGTACTTC.

Turning to this clonotype: One end of the junction varies from germline; a read error may be responsible. The chain joins TRBV7-9 to TRBJ2-2, with TRBD1 as a possible D gene (5 bases). CDR1 and CDR2 (germline): SEHNR, FQNEAQ (reference sequence). CDR3 length equals 15 residues. The CDR3 is CASRMNRLGTGELFF. The CDR3 DNA reads as TGCGCCAGCAGAATGAACAGGCTCGGGACCGGGGAGCTGTTTTTT.

This clonotype was picked up many times. The chain combines TRBV10-1 with TRBJ2-2; D gene unclear. This CDR3 comprises 12 residues. Trimming left V 3 bases short and J 8 bases short, with 7 bases between. Germline CDR1 reads WNHNN; CDR2 reads SYGVQD (reference sequence). The CDR3 spells CASSDLGGELFF. Written as DNA, the CDR3 is TGCGCCAGCAGTGATCTGGGAGGGGAGCTGTTTTTT.

V gene TRBV19 combines with J gene TRBJ1-6; TRBD1 agrees at 10 bases. The CDR3 loop spans 14 amino acids. Germline V lookup: CDR1 LNHDA, CDR2 SQIVND (reference sequence). J was trimmed by 5 bases and V by 8 bases; bases with no gene match: 3. Here the CDR3 DNA reads TGTGCCAGTCGGACAGGGGGAAATAATTCACCCCTCCACTTT. It specifies CASRTGGNNSPLHF.

V is TRBV6-1 and J is TRBJ2-7; weak D call: TRBD1 (6 bases). The germline V and J ends were trimmed by 6 bases and 3 bases, with 12 bases remaining between them. Germline V gene lookup returns CDR1 MNHNS and CDR2 SASEGT. The CDR3 has 13 amino acids. The chain's CDR3 is CASRSGDRYEQYF. Here the CDR3 DNA reads TGTGCCAGCAGGTCAGGGGACCGCTACGAGCAGTACTTC.

J is TRBJ1-2 and V is TRBV10-3; 7 bases map to TRBD1. V was clipped by 6 bases and J by 8 bases; unmatched bases: 9. Germline V gene data show CDR1 as ENHRY and CDR2 as SYGVKD. This CDR3 is 13 amino acids long. DNA for the CDR3: TGTGCCATCAGGAGAGAGGGGGCGCAAGGCTACACCTTC. This encodes CAIRREGAQGYTF.

Many counts were recorded for this clonotype. V gene TRBV7-3 combines with J gene TRBJ1-2, with 7 bases aligning to TRBD1. This CDR3 spans 17 amino acids. Germline V lookup: CDR1 SGHTA, CDR2 FQGTGA. V lost 2 bases, J lost 2 bases, and 11 bases stayed unmatched. The CDR3 sequence is CASSLYSRDSTNYGYTF. The DNA for the CDR3 is TGTGCCAGCAGCTTATATTCGCGGGACAGCACAAACTATGGCTACACCTTC. The full variable domain, in which reference TRBV7-3 and TRBJ1-2 provide the parts outside the CDR3, is GAGVSQTPSNKVTEKGKYVELRCDPISGHTALYWYRQSLGQGPEFLIYFQGTGAADDSGLPNDRFFAVRPEGSVSTLKIQRTERGDSAVYLCASSLYSRDSTNYGYTFGSGTRLTVV.

The chain combines TRBV12-3 or TRBV12-4 with TRBJ1-5; no reliable D call. The CDR3 covers 14 residues. The germline V and J ends were trimmed by 6 bases and 5 bases, with 14 bases remaining between them. CDR3 nucleotide sequence: TGTGCCAGCAGGAACCGGGTCTTATATCAGCCCCAGCATTTT. This sequence encodes CASRNRVLYQPQHF.

Comments on this clonotype: A much larger clone sits a single nucleotide away, making a read error possible. This chain links TRBV10-3 with TRBJ1-1, with D perhaps matching TRBD1 (5 bases). The CDR3 covers 14 residues. Germline V lookup: CDR1 ENHRY, CDR2 SYGVKD. Trimming stripped 4 bases from V and 5 bases from J, with 14 bases between. The CDR3 coding sequence is TGTGCCATCAGTGCCACAGGTGGCGGGACTGAAGCTTTCTTT. Amino acid sequence: CAISATGGGTEAFF.

J is TRBJ2-2 and V is TRBV29-1, with 8 bases aligning to TRBD1. The germline gives CDR1 SQVTM, CDR2 ANQGSEA. Trimming cost V 0 bases and J 4 bases; bases outside gene matches: 7. The CDR3 length is 16 residues. The CDR3 reads CSVEEFGRGLTGELFF. The CDR3 DNA is TGCAGCGTTGAAGAGTTTGGCAGGGGGCTCACCGGGGAGCTGTTTTTT.

The chain recombines TRBV19 with TRBJ2-6; 12 bases map to TRBD2. The CDR3 consists of 18 residues. V lost 5 bases, J lost 0 bases, and 5 bases stayed unmatched. CDR1 is LNHDA, CDR2 SQIVND, per germline (reference sequence). CDR3 residues: CASSGGLAGFSGANVLTF. CDR3 nucleotide sequence: TGTGCCAGTAGTGGGGGACTAGCGGGCTTCTCTGGGGCCAACGTCCTGACTTTC.

Many counts were recorded for this clonotype. This chain joins TRBV14 and TRBJ2-7; 9 nucleotides match TRBD1. V was clipped by 2 bases and J by 3 bases; unmatched bases: 8. Germline CDR1 SGHDN, CDR2 FVKESK. CDR3 size: 16 residues. CDR3 protein: CASSQQPGQGNYEQYF. The CDR3 bases are TGTGCCAGCAGCCAACAACCGGGACAGGGAAACTACGAGCAGTACTTC.

In its sample, this clonotype was seen a few times. The rearrangement links TRBV12-3 or TRBV12-4 to TRBJ1-5, with D possibly TRBD1 on 5 matching bases. Trimming took 3 bases from V and 11 from J, leaving 14 bases between them. CDR3 size: 13 residues. The CDR3 DNA follows: TGTGCCAGCAGTTTGGGGCAGCTCCGCGCCCAGCATTTT. Amino acids: CASSLGQLRAQHF.

This clonotype was seen at least ten times. V usage is TRBV10-3 and J usage is TRBJ2-7; 9 bases map to TRBD1. The V gene end was trimmed by 3 bases and the J gene end by 5 bases; junction bases not matched to a gene: 2. The CDR3 is made up of 13 amino acids. From germline, CDR1 is ENHRY and CDR2 SYGVKD. CDR3 nucleotides: TGTGCCATCAGTGAACAGGGGGCCCACGAGCAGTACTTC. Its translation: CAISEQGAHEQYF.

The sample holds a few counts of this clonotype. This chain connects TRBV10-3 to TRBJ2-7; no definite D call. The CDR3 has 14 amino acids. Germline CDR1 ENHRY, CDR2 SYGVKD. V lost 10 bases to trimming and J lost 1 base, with 17 bases between them. CDR3 loop: CASQDRTKSYEQYF. The DNA for the CDR3 is TGTGCCAGTCAGGATCGGACCAAATCCTACGAGCAGTACTTC.

Remarks on this clonotype: Compared with germline, one end of the junction differs, possibly owing to a read error. In DNA, the CDR3 is TGTGCCAGCAGCATAGAACAGGGGAGCACAGGTACGCAGTATTTT. As protein: CASSIEQGSTGTQYF. This chain uses TRBV9 with TRBJ2-3, with 7 bases that match TRBD1. Germline V lookup: CDR1 SGDLS, CDR2 YYNGEE. This CDR3 contains 15 residues.

This clonotype was detected many times. The V and J genes are TRBV7-8 and TRBJ2-7; D tentatively fits TRBD1 or TRBD2 (6 bases each). Trimming took off 0 bases at V and 9 bases at J, with 12 bases between the two ends. Germline CDR1 SGHVS, CDR2 FQNEAQ. The CDR3 runs 13 residues. The CDR3 DNA follows: TGTGCCAGCAGCTTAGCGGGGGGCGTCTCGCAGTACTTC. Protein sequence: CASSLAGGVSQYF.

Remarks on this clonotype: A read error may account for a junction end that differs from germline. The chain employs TRBV10-3 and TRBJ1-3; D call uncertain. The CDR3 is made up of 15 amino acids. Germline V CDR1 and CDR2: ENHRY, SYGVKD. CDR3 loop: CASSYLGNPGDTIYF. In nucleotides, the CDR3 is TGTGCCAGCAGTTATCTAGGGAACCCTGGAGACACCATATATTTT.